Here is one TCR beta chain with its context. This sample stems from a study of monozygotic twins with inflammatory bowel disease. Researchers isolated total RNA from whole blood without sorting T cells. Each of the TCR libraries took roughly 3,400 ng of total RNA. TCRdb re-called the 5' RACE reads, yielding one record per CDR3 amino acid sequence without DNA. The sample is made up of about 150,000 distinct CDR3 sequences, and the top ten hold 1.2% of it. Sample: blood. This TCR was sampled from a human donor with ulcerative colitis or Crohn's disease, or a healthy co-twin of an affected twin (not recorded which).

This CDR3 is CSAPPDSGRTDTQYF. The J gene is TRBJ2-3, the V gene TRBV20-1; the D gene TCRdb calls, TRBD2, cannot be checked with no DNA. This CDR3 is built from 15 residues. Germline-derived CDR1 and CDR2 are DFQATT and SNEGSKA (reference sequence).